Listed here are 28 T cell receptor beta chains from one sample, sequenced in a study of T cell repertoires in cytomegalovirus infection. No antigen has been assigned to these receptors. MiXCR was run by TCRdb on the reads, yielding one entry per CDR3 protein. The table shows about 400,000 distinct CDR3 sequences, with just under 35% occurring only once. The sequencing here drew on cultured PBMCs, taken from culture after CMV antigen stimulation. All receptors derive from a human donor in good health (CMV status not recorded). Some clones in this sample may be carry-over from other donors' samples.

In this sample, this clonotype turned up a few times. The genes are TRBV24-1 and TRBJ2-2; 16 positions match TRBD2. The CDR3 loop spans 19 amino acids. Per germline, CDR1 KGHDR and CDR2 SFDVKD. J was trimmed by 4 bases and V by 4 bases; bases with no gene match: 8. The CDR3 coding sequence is TGTGCCACCAGTGACGAGGGACTAGCGGGAGGGCCTAGCACCGGGGAGCTGTTTTTT. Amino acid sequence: CATSDEGLAGGPSTGELFF.

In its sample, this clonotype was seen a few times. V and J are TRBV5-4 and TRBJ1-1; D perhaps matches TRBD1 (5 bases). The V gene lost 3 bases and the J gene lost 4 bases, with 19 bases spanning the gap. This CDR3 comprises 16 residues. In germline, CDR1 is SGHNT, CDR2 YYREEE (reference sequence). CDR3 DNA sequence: TGTGCCAGCAGCTCCGACCGGGCGGGCGGGGGCACTGAAGCTTTCTTT. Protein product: CASSSDRAGGGTEAFF.

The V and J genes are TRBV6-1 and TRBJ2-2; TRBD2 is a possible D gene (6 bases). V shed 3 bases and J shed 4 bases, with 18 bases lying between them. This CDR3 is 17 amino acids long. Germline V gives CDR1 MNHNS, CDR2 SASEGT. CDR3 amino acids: CASSDQGSGYFTGELFF. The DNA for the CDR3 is TGTGCCAGCAGTGACCAAGGTAGCGGTTACTTCACCGGGGAGCTGTTTTTT.

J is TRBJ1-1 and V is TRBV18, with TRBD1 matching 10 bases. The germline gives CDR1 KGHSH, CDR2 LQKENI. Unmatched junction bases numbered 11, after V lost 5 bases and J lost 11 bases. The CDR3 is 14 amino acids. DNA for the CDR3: TGTGCCAGCTCATTAGGGACAGGGGATCCTACGGCTTTCTTT. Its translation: CASSLGTGDPTAFF. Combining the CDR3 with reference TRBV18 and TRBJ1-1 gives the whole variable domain NAGVMQNPRHLVRRRGQEARLRCSPMKGHSHVYWYRQLPEEGLKFMVYLQKENIIDESGMPKERFSAEFPKEGPSILRIQQVVRGDSAAYFCASSLGTGDPTAFFGQGTRLTVV.

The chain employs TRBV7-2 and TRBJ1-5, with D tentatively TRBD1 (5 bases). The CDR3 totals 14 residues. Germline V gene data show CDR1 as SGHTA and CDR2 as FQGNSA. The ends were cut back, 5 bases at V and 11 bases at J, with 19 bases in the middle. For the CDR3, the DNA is TGTGCCAGCAGCCCGGACACAGTTCCGCTTTCCCAGCATTTT. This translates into CASSPDTVPLSQHF.

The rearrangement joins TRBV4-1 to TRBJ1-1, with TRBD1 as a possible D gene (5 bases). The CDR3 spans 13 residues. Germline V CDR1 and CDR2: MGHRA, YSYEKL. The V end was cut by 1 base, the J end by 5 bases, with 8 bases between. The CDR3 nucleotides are TGCGCCAGCAGCCAAGGGGAGGGGACTGAAGCTTTCTTT. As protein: CASSQGEGTEAFF.

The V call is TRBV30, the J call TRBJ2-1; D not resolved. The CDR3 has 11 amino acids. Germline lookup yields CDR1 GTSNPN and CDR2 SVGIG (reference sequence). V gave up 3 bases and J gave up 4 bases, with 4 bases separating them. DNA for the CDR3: TGTGCCTGGAGAAGGTACAATGAGCAGTTCTTC. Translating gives CAWRRYNEQFF.

The CDR3 DNA reads TGTGCCAGCAGAGAGGGCGGGTACAATGAGCAGTTCTTC. Translation gives CASREGGYNEQFF. This chain joins TRBV12-3 or TRBV12-4 and TRBJ2-1; D is possibly TRBD2 (5 bases). The CDR3 has 13 amino acids. V lost 6 bases to trimming and J lost 4 bases, with 10 bases between them.

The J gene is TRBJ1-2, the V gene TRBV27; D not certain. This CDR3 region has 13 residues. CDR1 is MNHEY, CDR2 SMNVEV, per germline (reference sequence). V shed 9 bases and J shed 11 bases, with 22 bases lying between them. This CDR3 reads CASSRSITQKYTF. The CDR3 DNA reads TGTGCCAGTTCCCGAAGTATCACGCAAAAGTACACCTTC.

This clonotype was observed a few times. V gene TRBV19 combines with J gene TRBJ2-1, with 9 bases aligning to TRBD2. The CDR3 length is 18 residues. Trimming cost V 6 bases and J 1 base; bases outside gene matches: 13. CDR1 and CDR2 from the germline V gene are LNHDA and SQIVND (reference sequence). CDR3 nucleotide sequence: TGTGCCAGTAGGAGGGGAATAGCGGGAGAGGTGTCCTACAATGAGCAGTTCTTC. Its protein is CASRRGIAGEVSYNEQFF.

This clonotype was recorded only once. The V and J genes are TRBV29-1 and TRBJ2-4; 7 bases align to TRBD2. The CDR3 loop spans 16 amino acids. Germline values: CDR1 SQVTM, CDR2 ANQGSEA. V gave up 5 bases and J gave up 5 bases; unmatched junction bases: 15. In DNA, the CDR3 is TGCAGCGTTATTAGTTTGTTGGCTAGCGGTCAAAACATTCAGTACTTC. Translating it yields CSVISLLASGQNIQYF.

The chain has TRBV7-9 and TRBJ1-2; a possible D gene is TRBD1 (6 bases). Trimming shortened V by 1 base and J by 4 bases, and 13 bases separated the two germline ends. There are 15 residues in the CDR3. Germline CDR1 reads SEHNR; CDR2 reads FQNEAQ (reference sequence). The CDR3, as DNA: TGTGCCAGCAGCTTAGGTCGCAGGGACATCTATGGCTACACCTTC. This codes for CASSLGRRDIYGYTF.

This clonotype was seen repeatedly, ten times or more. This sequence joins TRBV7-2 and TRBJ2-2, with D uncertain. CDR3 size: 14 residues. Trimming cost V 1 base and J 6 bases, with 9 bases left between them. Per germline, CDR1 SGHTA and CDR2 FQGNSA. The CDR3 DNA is TGTGCCAGCAGCTTAGGTCTGGGTGCCGGGGAGCTGTTTTTT. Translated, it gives CASSLGLGAGELFF.

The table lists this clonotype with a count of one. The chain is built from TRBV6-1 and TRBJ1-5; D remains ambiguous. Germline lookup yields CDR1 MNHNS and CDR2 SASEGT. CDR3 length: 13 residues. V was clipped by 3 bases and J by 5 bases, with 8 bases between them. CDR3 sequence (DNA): TGTGCCAGCAGTGACCTTCACGATCAGCCCCAGCATTTT. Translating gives CASSDLHDQPQHF.

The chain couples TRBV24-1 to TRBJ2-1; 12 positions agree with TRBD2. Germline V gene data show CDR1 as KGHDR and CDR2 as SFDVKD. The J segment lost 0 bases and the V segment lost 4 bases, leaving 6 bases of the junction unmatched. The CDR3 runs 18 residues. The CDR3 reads CATSEPGTSGHSYNEQFF. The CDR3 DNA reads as TGTGCCACCAGTGAACCCGGGACTAGCGGGCACTCCTACAATGAGCAGTTCTTC.

The CDR3 loop reads CASSERDSPYF. The CDR3 nucleotides are TGTGCCAGCAGTGAAAGGGACAGTCCGTACTTC. This sequence joins TRBV2 and TRBJ2-7; 7 bases are shared with TRBD1. Trimming cost V 2 bases and J 12 bases; bases outside gene matches: 4. The V gene's germline CDR1 is SNHLY and CDR2 FYNNEI. The CDR3 runs to 11 residues. The full variable domain, with the rest looked up from reference TRBV2 and TRBJ2-7, is EPEVTQTPSHQVTQMGQEVILRCVPISNHLYFYWYRQILGQKVEFLVSFYNNEISEKSEIFDDQFSVERPDGSNFTLKIRSTKLEDSAMYFCASSERDSPYFGPGTRLTVT.

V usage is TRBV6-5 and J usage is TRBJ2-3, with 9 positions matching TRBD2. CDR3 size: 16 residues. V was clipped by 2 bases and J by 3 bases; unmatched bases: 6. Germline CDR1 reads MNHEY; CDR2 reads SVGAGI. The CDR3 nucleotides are TGTGCCAGCAGTTACGGGGTTAGCGGGAGTACAGATACGCAGTATTTT. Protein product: CASSYGVSGSTDTQYF.

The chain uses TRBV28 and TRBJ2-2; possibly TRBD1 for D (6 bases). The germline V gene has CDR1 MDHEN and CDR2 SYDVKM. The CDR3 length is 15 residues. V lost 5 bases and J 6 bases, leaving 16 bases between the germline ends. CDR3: CASSRYRGQPGELFF. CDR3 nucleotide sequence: TGTGCCAGCAGTCGATATCGTGGACAGCCCGGGGAGCTGTTTTTT. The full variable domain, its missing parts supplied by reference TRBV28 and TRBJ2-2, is DVKVTQSSRYLVKRTGEKVFLECVQDMDHENMFWYRQDPGLGLRLIYFSYDVKMKEKGDIPEGYSVSREKKERFSLILESASTNQTSMYLCASSRYRGQPGELFFGEGSRLTVL.

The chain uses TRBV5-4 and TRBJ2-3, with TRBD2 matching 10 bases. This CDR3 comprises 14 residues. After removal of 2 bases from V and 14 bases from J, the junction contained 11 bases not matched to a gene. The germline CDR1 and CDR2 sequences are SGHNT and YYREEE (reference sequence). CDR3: CASSFGLAATIPYF. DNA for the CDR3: TGTGCCAGCAGCTTTGGACTAGCGGCCACGATACCGTATTTT.

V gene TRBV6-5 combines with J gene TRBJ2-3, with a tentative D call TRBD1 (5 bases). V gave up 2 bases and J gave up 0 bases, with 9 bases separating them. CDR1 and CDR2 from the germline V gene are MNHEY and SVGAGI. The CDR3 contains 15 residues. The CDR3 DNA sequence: TGTGCCAGCAGTTACGGGCCAGGGAGCACAGATACGCAGTATTTT. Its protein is CASSYGPGSTDTQYF.

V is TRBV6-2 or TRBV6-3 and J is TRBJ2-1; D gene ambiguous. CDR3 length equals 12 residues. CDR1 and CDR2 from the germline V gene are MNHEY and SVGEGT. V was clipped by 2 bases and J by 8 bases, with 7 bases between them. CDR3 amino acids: CASSYGLDEQFF. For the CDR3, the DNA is TGTGCCAGCAGTTACGGCCTGGATGAGCAGTTCTTC.

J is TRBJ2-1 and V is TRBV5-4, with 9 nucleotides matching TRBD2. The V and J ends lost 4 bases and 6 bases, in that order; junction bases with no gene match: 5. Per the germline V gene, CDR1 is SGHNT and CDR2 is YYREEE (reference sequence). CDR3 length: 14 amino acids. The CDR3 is CASSPQTSGNEQFF. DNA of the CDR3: TGTGCCAGCAGCCCCCAGACTAGCGGCAATGAGCAGTTCTTC.

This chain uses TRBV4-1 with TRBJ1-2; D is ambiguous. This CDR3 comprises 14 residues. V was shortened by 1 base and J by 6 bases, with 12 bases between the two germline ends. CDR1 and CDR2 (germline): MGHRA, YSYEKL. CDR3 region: CASSQGALHNGYTF. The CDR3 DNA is TGCGCCAGCAGCCAAGGCGCTTTACACAATGGCTACACCTTC.

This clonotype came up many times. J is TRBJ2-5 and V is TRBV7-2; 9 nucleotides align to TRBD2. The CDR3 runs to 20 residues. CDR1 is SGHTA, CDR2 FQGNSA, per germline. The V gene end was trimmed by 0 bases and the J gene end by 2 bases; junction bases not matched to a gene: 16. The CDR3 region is CASSLALAGPLGGPQETQYF. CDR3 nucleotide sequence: TGTGCCAGCAGCTTAGCCCTAGCGGGACCACTTGGGGGGCCACAAGAGACCCAGTACTTC.

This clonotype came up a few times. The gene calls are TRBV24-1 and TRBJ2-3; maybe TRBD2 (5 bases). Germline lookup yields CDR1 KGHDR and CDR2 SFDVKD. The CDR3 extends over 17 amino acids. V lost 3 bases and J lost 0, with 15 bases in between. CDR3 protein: CATSDPAAAPSTDTQYF. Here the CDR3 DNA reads TGTGCCACCAGTGATCCCGCAGCGGCACCTAGCACAGATACGCAGTATTTT.

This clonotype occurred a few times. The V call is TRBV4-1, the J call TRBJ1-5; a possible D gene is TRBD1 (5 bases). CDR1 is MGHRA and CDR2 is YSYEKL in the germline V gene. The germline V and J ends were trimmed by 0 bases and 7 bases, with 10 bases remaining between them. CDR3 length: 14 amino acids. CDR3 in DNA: TGCGCCAGCAGCCAAGATTGGGGGTCCCAGCCCCAGCATTTT. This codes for CASSQDWGSQPQHF.

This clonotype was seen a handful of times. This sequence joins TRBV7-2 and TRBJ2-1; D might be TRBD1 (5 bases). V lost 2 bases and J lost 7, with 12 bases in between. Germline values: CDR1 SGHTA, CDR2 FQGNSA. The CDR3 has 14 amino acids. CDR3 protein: CASSLRPGRNEQFF. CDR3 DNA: TGTGCCAGCAGCTTAAGGCCAGGGCGGAATGAGCAGTTCTTC.

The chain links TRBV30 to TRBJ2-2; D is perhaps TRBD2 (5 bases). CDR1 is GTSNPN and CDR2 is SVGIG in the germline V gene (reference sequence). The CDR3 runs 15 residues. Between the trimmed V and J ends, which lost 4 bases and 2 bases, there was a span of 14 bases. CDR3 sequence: CAWTRRAGNTGELFF. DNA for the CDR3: TGTGCCTGGACCCGGCGGGCGGGCAACACCGGGGAGCTGTTTTTT.